This TCR beta chain was captured in a study of T cells in Graves' hyperthyroidism and ophthalmopathy. Study-wide results and limits: Separating ophthalmopathy from stable hyperthyroidism was achieved by a 13 V-J model. Blood also showed most of the thyroid clonotypes that were expanded above 0.001. Ophthalmopathy, as predicted by the model, came a median roughly 6.3 months after the prediction.

The source material, RNA transcripts, was used to amplify TCR beta CDR3 regions. In the first-round RT-PCR of the TCR CDR3, the HTBI primer set was used. TCRdb itself ran the multiplex PCR reads through MiXCR, one entry per CDR3 protein. The sample has under 700,000 distinct CDR3 sequences, 46% seen once. To note about this clonotype: Antigen unknown.

Newly diagnosed patients aged 18 to 65 had hyperthyroidism of under 2 months' duration. Trimming took off 5 bases at V and 4 bases at J, with 11 bases between the two ends. The CDR3 runs to 14 residues. Germline CDR1 is SNHLY and CDR2 is FYNNEI. Input material: peripheral blood or thyroid tissue (not recorded which). The chain combines TRBV2 with TRBJ1-4; no clear D. This receptor was obtained from a woman in her late teens or twenties with Graves' hyperthyroidism. The CDR3 DNA sequence: TGTGCCAGCAGTCCAACGGGAGTTAATGAAAAACTGTTTTTT. Encoded protein: CASSPTGVNEKLFF.